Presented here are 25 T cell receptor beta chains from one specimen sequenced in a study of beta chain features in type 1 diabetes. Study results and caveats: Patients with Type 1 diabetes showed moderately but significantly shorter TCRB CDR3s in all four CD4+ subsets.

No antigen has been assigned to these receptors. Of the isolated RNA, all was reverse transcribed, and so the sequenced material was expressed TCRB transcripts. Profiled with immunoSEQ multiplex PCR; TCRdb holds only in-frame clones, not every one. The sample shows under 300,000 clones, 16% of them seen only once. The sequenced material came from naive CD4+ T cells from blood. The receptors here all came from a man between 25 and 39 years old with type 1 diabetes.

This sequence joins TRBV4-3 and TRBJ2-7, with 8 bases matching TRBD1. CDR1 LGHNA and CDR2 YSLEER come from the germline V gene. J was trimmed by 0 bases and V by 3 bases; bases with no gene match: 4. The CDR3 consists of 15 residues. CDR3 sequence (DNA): TGCGCCAGCAGCCAGCAGACAGGGGCCTCCTACGAGCAGTACTTC. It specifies CASSQQTGASYEQYF.

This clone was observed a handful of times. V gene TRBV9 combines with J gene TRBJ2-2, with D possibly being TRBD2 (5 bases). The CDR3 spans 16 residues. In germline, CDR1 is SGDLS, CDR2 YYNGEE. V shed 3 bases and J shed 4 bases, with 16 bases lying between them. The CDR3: CASSGGRDYPTGELFF. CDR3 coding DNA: TGTGCCAGCAGCGGCGGGCGAGACTATCCCACCGGGGAGCTGTTTTTT.

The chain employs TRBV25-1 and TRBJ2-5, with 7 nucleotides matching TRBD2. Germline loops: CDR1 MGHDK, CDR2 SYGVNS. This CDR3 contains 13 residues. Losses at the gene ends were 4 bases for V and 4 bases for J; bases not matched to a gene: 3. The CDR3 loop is CASSVAGVETQYF. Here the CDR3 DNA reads TGTGCCAGCAGTGTCGCGGGAGTAGAGACCCAGTACTTC.

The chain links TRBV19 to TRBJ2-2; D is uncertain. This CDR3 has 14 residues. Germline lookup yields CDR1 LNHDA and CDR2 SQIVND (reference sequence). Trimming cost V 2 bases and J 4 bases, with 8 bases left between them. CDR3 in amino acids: CASSISDLTGELFF. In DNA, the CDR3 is TGTGCCAGTAGTATATCGGACCTCACCGGGGAGCTGTTTTTT.

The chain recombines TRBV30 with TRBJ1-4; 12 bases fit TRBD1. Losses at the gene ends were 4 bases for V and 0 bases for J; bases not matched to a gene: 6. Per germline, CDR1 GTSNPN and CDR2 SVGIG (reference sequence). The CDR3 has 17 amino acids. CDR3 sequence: CAWTQGQGAATNEKLFF. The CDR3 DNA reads TGTGCCTGGACGCAGGGACAGGGGGCTGCAACTAATGAAAAACTGTTTTTT.

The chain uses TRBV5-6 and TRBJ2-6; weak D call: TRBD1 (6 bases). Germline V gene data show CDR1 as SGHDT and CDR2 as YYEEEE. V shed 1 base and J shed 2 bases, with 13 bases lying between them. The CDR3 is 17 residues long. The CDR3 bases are TGTGCCAGCAGCTTGAGGCACAGGGTAGCTGGGGCCAACGTCCTGACTTTC. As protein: CASSLRHRVAGANVLTF.

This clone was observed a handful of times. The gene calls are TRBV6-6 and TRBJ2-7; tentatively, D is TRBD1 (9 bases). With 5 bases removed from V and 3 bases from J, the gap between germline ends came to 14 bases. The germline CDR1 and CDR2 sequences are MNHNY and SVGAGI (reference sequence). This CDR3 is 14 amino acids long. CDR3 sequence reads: CASSGTGTSYEQYF. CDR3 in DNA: TGTGCCAGCAGTGGGACAGGGACTAGCTACGAGCAGTACTTC.

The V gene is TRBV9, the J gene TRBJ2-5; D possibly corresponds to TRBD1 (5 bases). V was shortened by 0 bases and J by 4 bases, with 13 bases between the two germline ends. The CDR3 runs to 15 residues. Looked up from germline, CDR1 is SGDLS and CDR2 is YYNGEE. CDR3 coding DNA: TGTGCCAGCAGCGTAGCGGCAGGGTTGGGAGAGACCCAGTACTTC. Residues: CASSVAAGLGETQYF. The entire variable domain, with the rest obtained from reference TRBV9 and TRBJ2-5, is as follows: DSGVTQTPKHLITATGQRVTLRCSPRSGDLSVYWYQQSLDQGLQFLIQYYNGEERAKGNILERFSAQQFPDLHSELNLSSLELGDSALYFCASSVAAGLGETQYFGPGTRLLVL.

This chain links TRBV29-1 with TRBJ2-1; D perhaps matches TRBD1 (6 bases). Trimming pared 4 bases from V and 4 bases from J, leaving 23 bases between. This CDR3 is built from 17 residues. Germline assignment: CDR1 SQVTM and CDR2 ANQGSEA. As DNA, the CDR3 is TGCAGCGTTGCCTCCAGCCAGGGGCGGGTAATGTACAATGAGCAGTTCTTC. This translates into CSVASSQGRVMYNEQFF.

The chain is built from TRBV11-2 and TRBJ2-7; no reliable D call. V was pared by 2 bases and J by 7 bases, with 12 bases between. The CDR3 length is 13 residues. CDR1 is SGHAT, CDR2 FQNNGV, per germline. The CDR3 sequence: CASSLMGLIEQYF. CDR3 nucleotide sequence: TGTGCCAGCAGCTTAATGGGTCTGATAGAGCAGTACTTC.

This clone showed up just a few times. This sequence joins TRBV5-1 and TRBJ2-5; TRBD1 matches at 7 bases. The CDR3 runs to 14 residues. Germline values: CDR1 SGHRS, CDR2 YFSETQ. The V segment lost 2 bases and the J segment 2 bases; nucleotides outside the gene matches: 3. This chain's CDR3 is CASSFGQAQETQYF. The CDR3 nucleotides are TGCGCCAGCAGCTTTGGACAGGCACAAGAGACCCAGTACTTC.

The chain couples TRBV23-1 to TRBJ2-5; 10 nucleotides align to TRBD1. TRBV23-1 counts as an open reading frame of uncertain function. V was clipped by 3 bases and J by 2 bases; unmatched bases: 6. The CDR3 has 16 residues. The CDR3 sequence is CASSHRDRGLQETQYF. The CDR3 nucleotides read TGCGCCAGCAGTCACCGGGACAGGGGTCTTCAAGAGACCCAGTACTTC.

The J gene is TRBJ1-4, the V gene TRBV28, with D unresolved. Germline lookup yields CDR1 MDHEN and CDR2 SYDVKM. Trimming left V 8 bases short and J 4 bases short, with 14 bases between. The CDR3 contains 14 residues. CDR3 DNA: TGTGCCAGCCTTACTGGGCAGCGTAATGAAAAACTGTTTTTT. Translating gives CASLTGQRNEKLFF. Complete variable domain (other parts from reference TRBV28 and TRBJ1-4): DVKVTQSSRYLVKRTGEKVFLECVQDMDHENMFWYRQDPGLGLRLIYFSYDVKMKEKGDIPEGYSVSREKKERFSLILESASTNQTSMYLCASLTGQRNEKLFFGSGTQLSVL.

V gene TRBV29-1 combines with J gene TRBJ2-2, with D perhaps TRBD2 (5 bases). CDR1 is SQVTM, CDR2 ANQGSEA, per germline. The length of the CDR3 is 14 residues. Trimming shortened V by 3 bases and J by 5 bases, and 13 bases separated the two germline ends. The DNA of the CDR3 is TGCAGCGTTGACGCGGTCACGGGGACCGGGGAGCTGTTTTTT. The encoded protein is CSVDAVTGTGELFF.

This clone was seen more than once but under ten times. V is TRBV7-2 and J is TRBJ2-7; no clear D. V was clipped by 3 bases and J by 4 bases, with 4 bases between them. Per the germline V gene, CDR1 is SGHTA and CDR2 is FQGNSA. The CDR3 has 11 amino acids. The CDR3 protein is CASSFKYEQYF. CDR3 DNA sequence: TGTGCCAGCAGCTTCAAGTACGAGCAGTACTTC.

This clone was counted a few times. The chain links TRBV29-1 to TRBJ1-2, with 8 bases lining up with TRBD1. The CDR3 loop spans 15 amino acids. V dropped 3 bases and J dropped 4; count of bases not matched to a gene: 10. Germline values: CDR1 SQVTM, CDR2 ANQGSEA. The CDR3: CSVDQGASFLYGYTF. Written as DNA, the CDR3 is TGCAGCGTTGATCAGGGGGCTTCCTTTCTCTATGGCTACACCTTC.

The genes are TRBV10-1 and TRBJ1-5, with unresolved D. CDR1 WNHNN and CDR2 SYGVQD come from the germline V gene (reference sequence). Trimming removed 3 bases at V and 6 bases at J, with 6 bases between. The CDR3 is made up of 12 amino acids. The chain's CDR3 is CASSEDRQPQHF. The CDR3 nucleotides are TGCGCCAGCAGTGAAGATCGTCAGCCCCAGCATTTT.

CDR3 nucleotide sequence: TGCGCCAGCAGCCAGAGGACAGGATCCAATGAGCAGTTCTTC. This encodes CASSQRTGSNEQFF. This sequence joins TRBV4-1 and TRBJ2-1, with 7 bases fitting TRBD1. This CDR3 is 14 amino acids long. Germline lookup yields CDR1 MGHRA and CDR2 YSYEKL. The V gene end was trimmed by 3 bases and the J gene end by 6 bases; junction bases not matched to a gene: 5.

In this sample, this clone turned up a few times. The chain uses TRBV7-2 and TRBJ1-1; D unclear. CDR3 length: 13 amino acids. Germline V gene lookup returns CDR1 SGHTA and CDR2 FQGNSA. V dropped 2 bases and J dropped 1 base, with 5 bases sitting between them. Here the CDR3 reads CASSLPENTEAFF. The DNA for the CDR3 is TGTGCCAGCAGCTTACCGGAGAACACTGAAGCTTTCTTT.

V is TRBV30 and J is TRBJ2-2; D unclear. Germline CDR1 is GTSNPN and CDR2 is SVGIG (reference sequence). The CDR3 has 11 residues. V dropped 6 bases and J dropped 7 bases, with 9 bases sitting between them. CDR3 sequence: CACVTGGELFF. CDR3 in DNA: TGTGCCTGCGTAACCGGCGGGGAGCTGTTTTTT.

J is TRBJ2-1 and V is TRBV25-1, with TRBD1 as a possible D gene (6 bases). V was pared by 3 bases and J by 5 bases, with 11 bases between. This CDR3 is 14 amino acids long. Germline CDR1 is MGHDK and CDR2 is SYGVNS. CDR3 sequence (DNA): TGTGCCAGCAGTGATCCCAGGGGCGACAATGAGCAGTTCTTC. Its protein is CASSDPRGDNEQFF.

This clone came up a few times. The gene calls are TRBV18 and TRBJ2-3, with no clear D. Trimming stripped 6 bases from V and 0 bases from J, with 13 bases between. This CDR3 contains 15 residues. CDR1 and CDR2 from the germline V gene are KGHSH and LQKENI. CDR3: CASSTYIGSTDTQYF. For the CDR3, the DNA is TGTGCCAGCTCGACATATATAGGGAGCACAGATACGCAGTATTTT.

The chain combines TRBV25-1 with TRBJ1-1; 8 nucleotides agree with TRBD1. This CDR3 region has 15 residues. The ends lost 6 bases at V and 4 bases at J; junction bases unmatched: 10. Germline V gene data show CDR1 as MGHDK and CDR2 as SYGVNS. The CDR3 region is CASRGSGGGVTEAFF. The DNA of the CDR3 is TGTGCCAGCAGGGGGTCAGGGGGCGGTGTCACTGAAGCTTTCTTT.

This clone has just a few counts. CDR3 in DNA: TGTGCCAGCAGTTACCAATCAGGGAGCTCCTACGAGCAGTACTTC. The encoded protein is CASSYQSGSSYEQYF. The chain employs TRBV6-5 and TRBJ2-7, with D perhaps assigned TRBD1 or TRBD2 (5 bases each). The germline V gene has CDR1 MNHEY and CDR2 SVGAGI. V shed 2 bases and J shed 0 bases, with 11 bases lying between them. The CDR3 loop spans 15 amino acids.

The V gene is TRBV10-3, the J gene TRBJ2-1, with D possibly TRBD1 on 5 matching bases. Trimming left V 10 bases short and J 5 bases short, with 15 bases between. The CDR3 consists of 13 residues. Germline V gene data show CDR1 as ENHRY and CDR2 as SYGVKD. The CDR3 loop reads CASNKGSNNEQFF. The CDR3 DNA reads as TGTGCCAGTAATAAGGGGTCGAACAATGAGCAGTTCTTC.